This record covers a single TCR beta chain. CDR3 length: 13 residues. Trimming took 6 bases from V and 3 from J, leaving 13 bases between them. Germline V gives CDR1 DFQATT, CDR2 SNEGSKA (reference sequence). This specimen belongs to a study of CD8 T cells in Susac syndrome. An input of roughly 0.45 to 1 ug of RNA was subjected to reverse transcription using random hexamers. TCRdb re-called the immunoSEQ multiplex PCR reads with MiXCR, one entry per CDR3 protein. The sample includes roughly 110,000 distinct CDR3 sequences, approximately 90% seen only once; the top ten take 0.12%. The sequence derives from a human donor in good health. This sequence joins TRBV20-1 and TRBJ2-3, with D possibly TRBD2 on 6 matching bases. Sequencing input: CD8+ T cells from PBMCs. DNA of the CDR3: TGCAGTGCCTACAACGGGGGTACAGATACGCAGTATTTT. Residues: CSAYNGGTDTQYF.